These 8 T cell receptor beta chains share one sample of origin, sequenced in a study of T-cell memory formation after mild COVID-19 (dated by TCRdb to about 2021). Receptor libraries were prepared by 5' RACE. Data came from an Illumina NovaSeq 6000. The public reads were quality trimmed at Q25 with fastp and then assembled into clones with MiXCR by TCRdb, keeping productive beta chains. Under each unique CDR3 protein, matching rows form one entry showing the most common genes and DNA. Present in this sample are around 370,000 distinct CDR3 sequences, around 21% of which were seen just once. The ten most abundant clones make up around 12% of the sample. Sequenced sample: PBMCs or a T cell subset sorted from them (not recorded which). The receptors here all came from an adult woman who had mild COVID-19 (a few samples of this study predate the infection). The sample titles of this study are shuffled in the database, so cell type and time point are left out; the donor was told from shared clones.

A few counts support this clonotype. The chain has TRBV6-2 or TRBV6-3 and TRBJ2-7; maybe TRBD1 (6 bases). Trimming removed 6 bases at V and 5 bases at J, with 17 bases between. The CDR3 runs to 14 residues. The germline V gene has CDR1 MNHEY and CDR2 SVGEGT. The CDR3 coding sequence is TGTGCCAGCAGAGAGTCACAGGGTACCGACGAGCAGTACTTC. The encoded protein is CASRESQGTDEQYF.

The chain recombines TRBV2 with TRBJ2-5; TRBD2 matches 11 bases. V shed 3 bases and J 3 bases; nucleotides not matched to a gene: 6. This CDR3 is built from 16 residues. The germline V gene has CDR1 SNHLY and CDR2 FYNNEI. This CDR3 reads CASSEASGGQKETQYF. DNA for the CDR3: TGTGCCAGCAGTGAGGCTAGCGGGGGGCAGAAAGAGACCCAGTACTTC.

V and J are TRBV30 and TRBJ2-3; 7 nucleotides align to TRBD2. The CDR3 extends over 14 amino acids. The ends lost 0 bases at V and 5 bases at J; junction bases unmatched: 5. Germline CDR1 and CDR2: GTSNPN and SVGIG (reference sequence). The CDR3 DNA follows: TGTGCCTGGAGTGTACATGGGAGGGGAGATACGCAGTATTTT. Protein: CAWSVHGRGDTQYF.

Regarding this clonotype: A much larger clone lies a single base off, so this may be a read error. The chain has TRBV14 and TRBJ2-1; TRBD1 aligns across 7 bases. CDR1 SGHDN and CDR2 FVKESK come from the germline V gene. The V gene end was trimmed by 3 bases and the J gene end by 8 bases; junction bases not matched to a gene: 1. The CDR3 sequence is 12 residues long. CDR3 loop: CASSHTGDEQFF. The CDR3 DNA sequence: TGTGCCAGCAGCCATACAGGGGATGAGCAGTTCTTC.

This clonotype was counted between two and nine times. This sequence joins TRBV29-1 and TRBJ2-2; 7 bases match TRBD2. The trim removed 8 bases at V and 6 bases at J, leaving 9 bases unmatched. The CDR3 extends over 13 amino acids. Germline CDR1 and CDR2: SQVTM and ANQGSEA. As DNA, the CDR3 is TGCAGCATAATAGCGGGTGGCCCCGGGGAGCTGTTTTTT. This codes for CSIIAGGPGELFF.

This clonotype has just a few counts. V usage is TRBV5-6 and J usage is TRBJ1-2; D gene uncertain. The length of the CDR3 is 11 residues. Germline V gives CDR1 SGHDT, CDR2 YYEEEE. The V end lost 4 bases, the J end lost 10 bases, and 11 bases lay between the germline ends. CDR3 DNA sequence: TGTGCCAGCAGCCGGGCCCGCGACTACACCTTC. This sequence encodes CASSRARDYTF. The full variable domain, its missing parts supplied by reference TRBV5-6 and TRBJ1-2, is DAGVTQSPTHLIKTRGQQVTLRCSPKSGHDTVSWYQQALGQGPQFIFQYYEEEERQRGNFPDRFSGHQFPNYSSELNVNALLLGDSALYLCASSRARDYTFGSGTRLTVV.

CDR3 DNA: TGTGCTAGTGGTTTCGCGAATTCCGGGGGGCGTTTTGTAGCGAACACTGAAGCTTTCTTT. The encoded protein is CASGFANSGGRFVANTEAFF. This chain joins TRBV12-5 and TRBJ1-1; TRBD1 might be the D (6 bases). The CDR3 is made up of 20 amino acids. Germline V gene lookup returns CDR1 LGHNT and CDR2 FRNRAP. The V end was cut by 3 bases, the J end by 1 base, with 27 bases between.

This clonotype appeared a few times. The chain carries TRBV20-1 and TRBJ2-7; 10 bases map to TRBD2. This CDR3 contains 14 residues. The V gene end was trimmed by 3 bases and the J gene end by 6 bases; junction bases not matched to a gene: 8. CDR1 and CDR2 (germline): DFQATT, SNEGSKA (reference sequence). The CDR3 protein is CSASPTSGASEQYF. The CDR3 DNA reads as TGCAGTGCTAGCCCAACTAGCGGGGCTTCCGAGCAGTACTTC.